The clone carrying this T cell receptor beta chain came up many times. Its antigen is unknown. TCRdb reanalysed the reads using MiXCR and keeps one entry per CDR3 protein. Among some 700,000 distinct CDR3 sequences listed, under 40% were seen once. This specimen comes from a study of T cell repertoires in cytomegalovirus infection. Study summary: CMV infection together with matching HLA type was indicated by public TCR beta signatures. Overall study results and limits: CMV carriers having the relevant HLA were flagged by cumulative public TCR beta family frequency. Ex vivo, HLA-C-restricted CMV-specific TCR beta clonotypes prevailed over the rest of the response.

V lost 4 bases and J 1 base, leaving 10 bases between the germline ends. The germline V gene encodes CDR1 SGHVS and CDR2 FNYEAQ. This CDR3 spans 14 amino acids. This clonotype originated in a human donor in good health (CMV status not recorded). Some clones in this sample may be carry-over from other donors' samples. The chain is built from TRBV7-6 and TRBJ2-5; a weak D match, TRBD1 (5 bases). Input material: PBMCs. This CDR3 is CASSSRQIQETQYF. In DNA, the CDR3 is TGTGCCAGCAGCTCCCGACAGATCCAAGAGACCCAGTACTTC. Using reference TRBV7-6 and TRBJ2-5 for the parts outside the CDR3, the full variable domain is GAGVSQSPRYKVTKRGQDVALRCDPISGHVSLYWYRQALGQGPEFLTYFNYEAQQDKSGLPNDRFSAERPEGSISTLTIQRTEQRDSAMYRCASSSRQIQETQYFGPGTRLLVL.